Below are 8 T cell receptor beta chains sequenced from a single sample in a study of cytotoxic CD8 clonotypes in ibrutinib-treated CLL. Data came from immunoSEQ multiplex PCR; TCRdb stores just in-frame clones and leaves some out. The table has about 50,000 clones, around four fifths seen once. Sample: PBMCs, taken after 24 months of ibrutinib treatment. The receptor set was obtained from a human donor with chronic lymphocytic leukemia.

This chain links TRBV6-5 with TRBJ2-3; D gene ambiguous. From germline, CDR1 is MNHEY and CDR2 SVGAGI. The CDR3 is made up of 14 amino acids. V lost 7 bases, J lost 0 bases, and 11 bases lay in between. The CDR3 protein is CASIQFFSTDTQYF. The CDR3 bases are TGTGCCAGCATTCAGTTTTTTAGCACAGATACGCAGTATTTT.

This clone was observed once. This rearrangement joins TRBV12-5 to TRBJ2-7; D remains unclear. V was trimmed by 5 bases and J by 3 bases, leaving 5 bases between them. CDR3 length: 11 residues. Germline values: CDR1 LGHNT, CDR2 FRNRAP. This CDR3 reads CASGPLYEQYF. The CDR3 DNA follows: TGTGCTAGTGGTCCCCTCTACGAGCAGTACTTC.

The chain links TRBV28 to TRBJ2-5; 11 positions agree with TRBD1. Germline V gene sequence: CDR1 MDHEN, CDR2 SYDVKM. The CDR3 length is 15 residues. J was trimmed by 4 bases and V by 8 bases; bases with no gene match: 9. CDR3 in amino acids: CASPPSGTGGETQYF. The CDR3, as DNA: TGTGCCAGCCCCCCATCCGGGACAGGGGGAGAGACCCAGTACTTC. The complete variable domain, with remaining parts taken from reference TRBV28 and TRBJ2-5, reads DVKVTQSSRYLVKRTGEKVFLECVQDMDHENMFWYRQDPGLGLRLIYFSYDVKMKEKGDIPEGYSVSREKKERFSLILESASTNQTSMYLCASPPSGTGGETQYFGPGTRLLVL.

The CDR3 DNA reads as TGTGCCAGCAGGAAGTCAGGGGGCTTGGCTACGAAGCAGTACTTC. Protein sequence: CASRKSGGLATKQYF. This rearrangement joins TRBV6-7 to TRBJ2-7, with 8 bases matching TRBD1. TRBV6-7 is treated as an ORF (open reading frame) with a function not yet certain. The CDR3 is 15 amino acids. After removal of 6 bases from V and 8 bases from J, the junction contained 15 bases not matched to a gene.

V and J are TRBV30 and TRBJ2-2, with 7 bases lining up with TRBD1. Germline V lookup: CDR1 GTSNPN, CDR2 SVGIG (reference sequence). CDR3 length: 13 residues. Germline trimming cut 8 bases from V and 3 bases from J; bases unmatched to any gene: 6. CDR3 residues: CAGWDSYTGELFF. In nucleotides, the CDR3 is TGTGCCGGGTGGGACAGCTACACCGGGGAGCTGTTTTTT.

The chain has TRBV7-2 and TRBJ2-2; 8 bases line up with TRBD2. The trim removed 5 bases at V and 2 bases at J, leaving 7 bases unmatched. Germline values: CDR1 SGHTA, CDR2 FQGNSA. This CDR3 comprises 16 residues. The CDR3 DNA reads TGTGCCAGCAGCCTAACTAGCGGAAGAAACACCGGGGAGCTGTTTTTT. Translated, it gives CASSLTSGRNTGELFF. The entire variable domain, with the rest obtained from reference TRBV7-2 and TRBJ2-2, is as follows: GAGVSQSPSNKVTEKGKDVELRCDPISGHTALYWYRQSLGQGLEFLIYFQGNSAPDKSGLPSDRFSAERTGGSVSTLTIQRTQQEDSAVYLCASSLTSGRNTGELFFGEGSRLTVL.

The sample holds a few counts of this clone. The chain couples TRBV5-1 to TRBJ1-1; tentative D call: TRBD1 (5 bases). In germline, CDR1 is SGHRS, CDR2 YFSETQ. The CDR3 sequence is 13 residues long. The V end was cut by 4 bases, the J end by 4 bases, with 11 bases between. CDR3 DNA: TGCGCCAGCAGCCGGGACGGTCGCACTGAAGCTTTCTTT. Protein product: CASSRDGRTEAFF.

The V call is TRBV7-6, the J call TRBJ1-5, with D possibly matching TRBD1 (6 bases). The CDR3 covers 16 residues. The V end lost 0 bases, the J end lost 3 bases, and 12 bases lay between the germline ends. Germline V gives CDR1 SGHVS, CDR2 FNYEAQ. DNA for the CDR3: TGTGCCAGCAGCTTAGCCCCAGGGGAGGACAATCAGCCCCAGCATTTT. Residues: CASSLAPGEDNQPQHF.